The 10 T cell receptor beta chains presented below share a single source sample, sequenced in a study of blood T cell repertoires in COVID-19. TCRdb keeps only in-frame clones here, not all; method: immunoSEQ multiplex PCR. The table has about 160,000 clones, about 86% seen once. Specimen: peripheral blood. The receptor source for this set is a man aged 65 to 85 with acute or convalescent COVID-19.

J is TRBJ2-2 and V is TRBV5-1; D perhaps matches TRBD1 (5 bases). The germline gives CDR1 SGHRS, CDR2 YFSETQ. V was pared by 1 base and J by 0 bases, with 10 bases between. CDR3 length equals 16 residues. The CDR3 DNA follows: TGCGCCAGCAGCTTGTATCAGGGTCCGAACACCGGGGAGCTGTTTTTT. Amino acid sequence: CASSLYQGPNTGELFF.

The chain employs TRBV5-6 and TRBJ2-7; 7 positions agree with TRBD1. This CDR3 contains 13 residues. V lost 4 bases and J lost 2; bases outside the gene matches: 3. CDR1 is SGHDT, CDR2 YYEEEE, per germline. Written as DNA, the CDR3 is TGTGCCAGCAGCCCAGGGACAGCCTACGAGCAGTACTTC. Amino acid sequence: CASSPGTAYEQYF.

The chain recombines TRBV10-3 with TRBJ1-3; D may be TRBD1 (6 bases). The CDR3 has 16 amino acids. Germline V lookup: CDR1 ENHRY, CDR2 SYGVKD. Trimming shortened V by 6 bases and J by 3 bases, and 18 bases separated the two germline ends. DNA for the CDR3: TGTGCCATCAGCTCCCAACCAGGGGTTGGTGGAAACACCATATATTTT. Its translation: CAISSQPGVGGNTIYF.

The CDR3 DNA reads as TGTGCCATCACCCCGAGACAGGACTATGGCTACACCTTC. Amino acids: CAITPRQDYGYTF. J is TRBJ1-2 and V is TRBV10-3; TRBD1 is a possible D gene (6 bases). The germline CDR1 and CDR2 sequences are ENHRY and SYGVKD. The CDR3 has 13 residues. V lost 7 bases, J lost 3 bases, and 12 bases lay in between.

This chain's CDR3 is CASSPKAGLGEQYF. CDR3 sequence (DNA): TGCGCCAGCAGCCCAAAAGCGGGGTTAGGGGAGCAGTACTTC. The rearrangement uses TRBV4-1 and TRBJ2-7; TRBD2 aligns across 7 bases. V dropped 4 bases and J dropped 7; count of bases not matched to a gene: 10. CDR1 MGHRA and CDR2 YSYEKL come from the germline V gene. The CDR3 has 14 residues.

V usage is TRBV3-1 (or the pseudogene TRBV3-2) and J usage is TRBJ1-2; 7 bases are shared with TRBD1. Germline trimming cut 1 base from V and 5 bases from J; bases unmatched to any gene: 13. The CDR3 extends over 17 amino acids. CDR1 LGHDT and CDR2 YNNKEL come from the germline V gene (reference sequence). This chain's CDR3 is CASSQATGTSPSYGYTF. In DNA, the CDR3 is TGTGCCAGCAGCCAAGCGACAGGGACCTCGCCCTCATATGGCTACACCTTC.

This chain uses TRBV28 with TRBJ2-7, with D perhaps TRBD2 (6 bases). Trimming took 8 bases from V and 0 from J, leaving 11 bases between them. CDR1 is MDHEN and CDR2 is SYDVKM in the germline V gene. The CDR3 extends over 13 amino acids. The CDR3 DNA is TGTGCCAGCTATGGGGGAGGCTCCTACGAGCAGTACTTC. It is translated as CASYGGGSYEQYF.

This chain uses TRBV4-2 with TRBJ1-2; TRBD1 might be the D (6 bases). Trimming cost V 0 bases and J 2 bases, with 10 bases left between them. Per the germline V gene, CDR1 is LGHNA and CDR2 is YNFKEQ. This CDR3 comprises 15 residues. CDR3 nucleotide sequence: TGTGCCAGCAGCCAAGAGTCAGGGGAGAACTATGGCTACACCTTC. This gives the protein CASSQESGENYGYTF.

This CDR3 reads CASSFLAANEQFF. For the CDR3, the DNA is TGTGCCAGCAGCTTTCTAGCAGCCAATGAGCAGTTCTTC. The chain couples TRBV5-4 to TRBJ2-1; perhaps TRBD2 as D (5 bases). The CDR3 is made up of 13 amino acids. CDR1 is SGHNT and CDR2 is YYREEE in the germline V gene (reference sequence). V was pared by 2 bases and J by 6 bases, with 9 bases between.

V is TRBV6-4 and J is TRBJ2-1; TRBD2 agrees at 12 bases. The CDR3 sequence is 15 residues long. V gave up 3 bases and J gave up 7 bases; unmatched junction bases: 4. The germline V gene encodes CDR1 MRHNA and CDR2 SNTAGT. The CDR3 here is CASSEGLAGRNEQFF. In nucleotides, the CDR3 is TGTGCCAGCAGTGAAGGACTAGCGGGAAGGAATGAGCAGTTCTTC.